The 18 T cell receptor beta chains below come from one sample, sequenced in a study of blood T cell repertoires in COVID-19. Data came from immunoSEQ multiplex PCR; TCRdb stores just in-frame clones and leaves some out. Altogether about 220,000 clones are present, around 91% being singletons, with the ten largest covering approximately 3.4%. The material sequenced was PBMCs or T cells enriched from blood (not recorded which). Receptors originate from a woman under 30 in a cohort exposed to, infected with or recovered from COVID-19 (not recorded which).

The rearrangement uses TRBV15 and TRBJ2-5; 11 nucleotides match TRBD1. With 1 base clipped from V and 3 bases from J, the junction kept 7 bases outside the gene matches. The CDR3 sequence is 17 residues long. The germline CDR1 and CDR2 sequences are LNHNV and YYDKDF (reference sequence). The CDR3 reads CATSRAPPGQGEETQYF. The CDR3 DNA reads TGTGCCACCAGCAGAGCCCCCCCGGGACAGGGGGAAGAGACCCAGTACTTC.

The genes are TRBV28 and TRBJ2-2; tentative D call: TRBD1 (6 bases). Trimming removed 6 bases at V and 3 bases at J, with 17 bases between. Germline loops: CDR1 MDHEN, CDR2 SYDVKM. The CDR3 extends over 16 amino acids. The CDR3 spells CASSPDPPGDTGELFF. CDR3 in DNA: TGTGCCAGCAGCCCCGACCCCCCAGGGGACACCGGGGAGCTGTTTTTT.

V is TRBV4-1 and J is TRBJ2-3, with a possible D match to TRBD1 (5 bases). The V and J ends lost 4 bases and 2 bases respectively, with 13 bases between them. CDR1 and CDR2 (germline): MGHRA, YSYEKL. The CDR3 runs to 15 residues. The CDR3 sequence is CASSLQGYLTDTQYF. Here the CDR3 DNA reads TGCGCCAGCAGCCTCCAGGGTTATCTCACAGATACGCAGTATTTT.

The chain recombines TRBV5-1 with TRBJ2-3, with D possibly being TRBD2 (6 bases). V was pared by 3 bases and J by 0 bases, with 8 bases between. This CDR3 is built from 14 residues. Germline CDR1 SGHRS, CDR2 YFSETQ. As DNA, the CDR3 is TGCGCCAGCAGCTCGGGACTTAGCACAGATACGCAGTATTTT. Amino acids: CASSSGLSTDTQYF.

The V gene is TRBV7-2, the J gene TRBJ1-6; 12 bases line up with TRBD1. Germline V gene sequence: CDR1 SGHTA, CDR2 FQGNSA. There are 16 residues in the CDR3. V shed 4 bases, J shed 10 bases, and the junction held 8 bases outside the gene matches. This CDR3 reads CASSSSAGTGGSPLHF. The CDR3 nucleotides read TGTGCCAGCAGCTCCAGTGCGGGGACAGGGGGCTCACCCCTCCACTTT.

This chain connects TRBV11-1 to TRBJ2-5; D is unclear. The CDR3 spans 13 residues. V was cut by 3 bases and J by 2 bases, with 7 bases left in between. Germline lookup yields CDR1 SGHAT and CDR2 FQDESV (reference sequence). CDR3: CASSFGQQETQYF. CDR3 in DNA: TGTGCCAGCAGCTTTGGGCAACAAGAGACCCAGTACTTC.

V is TRBV7-3 and J is TRBJ2-1; 8 bases are a match to TRBD2. V lost 5 bases and J lost 4; bases outside the gene matches: 10. The V gene's germline CDR1 is SGHTA and CDR2 FQGTGA. The CDR3 has 16 residues. CDR3 protein: CASSHGPAGEYNEQFF. The CDR3 nucleotides read TGTGCCAGCAGCCACGGGCCAGCGGGGGAATACAATGAGCAGTTCTTC.

The chain carries TRBV19 and TRBJ1-3; tentative D call: TRBD1 (6 bases). This CDR3 is built from 14 residues. Germline V CDR1 and CDR2: LNHDA, SQIVND (reference sequence). Trimming took off 5 bases at V and 0 bases at J, with 8 bases between the two ends. The CDR3 region is CASSVDSSGNTIYF. In DNA form, the CDR3 reads TGTGCCAGTAGTGTGGACAGCTCTGGAAACACCATATATTTT.

This clone was recorded only once. The CDR3 coding sequence is TGTGCCACCACCCTGAGGGGGTACCAAGAGACCCAGTACTTC. Its translation is CATTLRGYQETQYF. The chain is built from TRBV5-8 and TRBJ2-5, with D possibly being TRBD1 (6 bases). The V end lost 9 bases, the J end lost 0 bases, and 15 bases lay between the germline ends. CDR1 and CDR2 (germline): SGHTS, YDEGEE. The CDR3 has 14 amino acids. Supplemented by reference TRBV5-8 and TRBJ2-5, the full variable domain reads EAGVTQSPTHLIKTRGQQATLRCSPISGHTSVYWYQQALGLGLQFLLWYDEGEERNRGNFPPRFSGRQFPNYSSELNVNALELEDSALYLCATTLRGYQETQYFGPGTRLLVL.

This clone was detected only once. The V gene is TRBV7-6, the J gene TRBJ2-1; TRBD2 matches 13 bases. The CDR3 extends over 17 amino acids. V shed 1 base, J shed 7 bases, and the junction held 7 bases outside the gene matches. Germline CDR1 SGHVS, CDR2 FNYEAQ. CDR3 DNA: TGTGCCAGCAGCTTAGGGAGACTAGCGGGAGGTCTTAATGAGCAGTTCTTC. Its protein product is CASSLGRLAGGLNEQFF.

The chain recombines TRBV28 with TRBJ1-1; D gene unclear. Deletions cut 5 bases from V and 5 bases from J, with 18 bases between. Looked up from germline, CDR1 is MDHEN and CDR2 is SYDVKM. This CDR3 comprises 15 residues. The CDR3 loop reads CASSKLSHARTEAFF. The CDR3 DNA follows: TGTGCCAGCAGTAAATTGAGCCACGCCAGGACTGAAGCTTTCTTT.

The count of this clone is one. The rearrangement joins TRBV15 to TRBJ2-7; tentative D call: TRBD2 (5 bases). CDR3 size: 15 residues. V dropped 0 bases and J dropped 3 bases, with 12 bases sitting between them. CDR1 is LNHNV, CDR2 YYDKDF, per germline (reference sequence). The CDR3 spells CATSRDSRDYYEQYF. CDR3 bases: TGTGCCACCAGCAGAGATTCGCGAGACTACTACGAGCAGTACTTC.

The chain carries TRBV28 and TRBJ1-1; D is perhaps TRBD1 (5 bases). Germline V gene sequence: CDR1 MDHEN, CDR2 SYDVKM. Trimming shortened V by 6 bases and J by 7 bases, and 30 bases separated the two germline ends. This CDR3 has 18 amino acids. Here the CDR3 DNA reads TGTGCCAGCAGACGAAACAAAGGGGTTGTTCAGGTCGGGTATGAAGCTTTCTTT. Translating gives CASRRNKGVVQVGYEAFF.

This sequence joins TRBV3-1 (or the pseudogene TRBV3-2) and TRBJ2-1; 9 nucleotides align to TRBD2. The length of the CDR3 is 14 residues. V dropped 8 bases and J dropped 8; count of bases not matched to a gene: 10. Germline V lookup: CDR1 LGHDT, CDR2 YNNKEL (reference sequence). The CDR3 region has the DNA TGTGCCAGCTCTCCGGGACTAGCAGTCTATGAGCAGTTCTTC. This translates into CASSPGLAVYEQFF.

As concerns this clone: This sample includes further DNA sequences coding for the same CDR3. This chain uses TRBV28 with TRBJ1-3; 7 nucleotides line up with TRBD1. CDR3 size: 14 residues. The germline V gene has CDR1 MDHEN and CDR2 SYDVKM. The junction had 3 bases not matched to a gene; V was cut back by 4 bases and J by 3 bases. CDR3 DNA: TGTGCCAGCAGTTCTACAGGGGTTGGAAACACCATATATTTT. Residues: CASSSTGVGNTIYF. Supplemented by reference TRBV28 and TRBJ1-3, the full variable domain reads DVKVTQSSRYLVKRTGEKVFLECVQDMDHENMFWYRQDPGLGLRLIYFSYDVKMKEKGDIPEGYSVSREKKERFSLILESASTNQTSMYLCASSSTGVGNTIYFGEGSWLTVV.

This chain connects TRBV2 to TRBJ1-2, with 8 bases lining up with TRBD1. After removal of 9 bases from V and 5 bases from J, the junction contained 8 bases not matched to a gene. Germline V gene data show CDR1 as SNHLY and CDR2 as FYNNEI. CDR3 length: 13 amino acids. In nucleotides, the CDR3 is TGTGCCAGTTGCCGGGACAGGCTTTATGGCTACACCTTC. Translated: CASCRDRLYGYTF.

V usage is TRBV7-3 and J usage is TRBJ2-2; D is perhaps TRBD2 (5 bases). With 5 bases removed from V and 1 base from J, the gap between germline ends came to 17 bases. Looked up from germline, CDR1 is SGHTA and CDR2 is FQGTGA. There are 17 residues in the CDR3. CDR3 residues: CASSNSLAGGNTGELFF. In nucleotides, the CDR3 is TGTGCCAGCAGCAATTCCCTAGCCGGCGGGAACACCGGGGAGCTGTTTTTT.

The rearrangement uses TRBV30 and TRBJ1-1; D possibly corresponds to TRBD1 (5 bases). The CDR3 runs to 14 residues. V was pared by 3 bases and J by 0 bases, with 11 bases between. From germline, CDR1 is GTSNPN and CDR2 SVGIG (reference sequence). In DNA form, the CDR3 reads TGTGCCTGGAGCCTCGACAGACTGAACACTGAAGCTTTCTTT. It is translated as CAWSLDRLNTEAFF.